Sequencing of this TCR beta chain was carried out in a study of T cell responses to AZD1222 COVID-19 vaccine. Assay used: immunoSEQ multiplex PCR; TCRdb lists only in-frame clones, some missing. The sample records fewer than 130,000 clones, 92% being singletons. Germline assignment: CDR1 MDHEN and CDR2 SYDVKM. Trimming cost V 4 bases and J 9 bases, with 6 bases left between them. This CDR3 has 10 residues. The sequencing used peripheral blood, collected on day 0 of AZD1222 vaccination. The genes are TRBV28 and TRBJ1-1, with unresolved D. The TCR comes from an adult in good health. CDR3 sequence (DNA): TGTGCCAGCAGTTACAGAAAAGCTTTCTTT. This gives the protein CASSYRKAFF.